This is a list of T cell receptor beta chains from one sample in a study of blood T cells in healthy people across ages. A single record per CDR3 protein comes from TCRdb applying MiXCR to the 5' RACE reads. The top ten hold roughly 25% of the sample, which has around 780,000 distinct CDR3 sequences, about 56% seen once. Specimen: blood. Receptors were obtained from a man in his forties in good health. CDR3s leave out the opening cysteine and the closing phenylalanine or tryptophan. The order of the fields is CDR3 length, V gene, J gene, CDR3 protein.

9	TRBV30	TRBJ1-2	ACYRERGYT
12	TRBV5-6	TRBJ2-5	ASRLGRREETQY
13	TRBV3-1	TRBJ1-1	ASSQGNRRNTEAF
10	TRBV9	TRBJ2-1	ASSASSGDQF
15	TRBV15	TRBJ2-4	ATSLQQGLLAKNIQY
13	TRBV11-2	TRBJ2-1	ASSLDSRESIEQF
15	TRBV29-1	TRBJ1-4	SVEDQGKGGPNEKLF
14	TRBV4-2	TRBJ2-7	ASSQLIQYRTYEQY
12	TRBV5-1	TRBJ1-1	ASSLQDLNTEAF
11	TRBV13	TRBJ1-2	ASSQTPTAGYT
8	TRBV9	TRBJ1-2	ASKGKGYT
12	TRBV7-3	TRBJ2-3	ASSSPSGTDTQY
15	TRBV4-3	TRBJ1-2	ASSQRGQGLFNYGYT
13	TRBV2	TRBJ2-5	VVMGTGAFRETQY
11	TRBV7-9	TRBJ2-7	ASSNRDSYEQY
10	TRBV25-1	TRBJ2-3	ASSESGTTQY
12	TRBV2	TRBJ1-2	ASSERARTNGYT
10	TRBV15	TRBJ1-1	ATSRVLTEAF
12	TRBV28	TRBJ1-5	ASTSRRINQPQH
12	TRBV20-1	TRBJ2-2	SARETGGTGELF
12	TRBV12-3/TRBV12-4	TRBJ2-5	ASSLGTGTVAQY
11	TRBV28	TRBJ2-7	ASSRVGDVEQY
10	TRBV11-2	TRBJ1-4	ASTYPYGKLF
11	TRBV7-2	TRBJ2-1	ASSSETGWEQF
13	TRBV27	TRBJ1-1	ASSLGSVPVTEAF
16	TRBV11-2	TRBJ2-7	ASRRNAARGAAYYEQY
12	TRBV3-1	TRBJ1-5	ASSQDRVSQPQH
13	TRBV29-1	TRBJ2-1	SVELRTSGGREQF
10	TRBV20-1	TRBJ2-5	SAPIAPQEQY
10	TRBV10-3	NA	AISGNSYEQY
11	TRBV20-1	TRBJ1-1	SARETGWGEAF
14	TRBV20-1	TRBJ2-4	SAEGLAGGKGDIQY
13	TRBV20-1	TRBJ2-1	SAFVAAGQKGEQF
10	TRBV29-1	TRBJ1-5	GVGDSNQPQH
12	TRBV7-3	TRBJ2-1	ASSTGQGSNEQF
12	TRBV20-1	TRBJ2-1	SAPKPQGHNEQF
12	TRBV20-1	TRBJ2-7	SARDLAGWDEQY
13	TRBV7-9	TRBJ2-1	ASITTSRSSNEQF
12	TRBV29-1	TRBJ2-5	SVESALDLREQY
13	TRBV7-2	TRBJ2-7	ASSLEVGSSYEQY
14	TRBV7-3	TRBJ1-4	ASSRRSGATNEKLF
16	TRBV3-1	TRBJ2-1	ASSQLTSGRFSYNEQF
15	TRBV7-2	TRBJ2-3	ASSLLGQGALGDTQY
12	TRBV10-3	TRBJ1-6	AISGARDNSPLH
12	TRBV20-1	TRBJ1-2	SARDPVRVYGYT
17	TRBV15	TRBJ1-2	ATSRYTTGANDAGYGYT
13	TRBV20-1	TRBJ1-5	SARDLGQGVQPQH
15	TRBV13	TRBJ2-5	ASSLDRDRVNVGTQY
11	TRBV4-3	TRBJ1-4	ASSQDRNEKLF
14	TRBV7-9	TRBJ2-1	ASSIRLAGAYNEQF
11	TRBV20-1	TRBJ2-1	SARSDRDNEQF
12	TRBV28	TRBJ1-6	ASSLTGNNSPLH
10	TRBV3-1	TRBJ2-3	ASRITGGTQY
13	TRBV10-3	TRBJ1-2	ATTRPGGANYGYT
16	TRBV29-1	TRBJ2-1	SVDGGASGRSMPGEQF
10	TRBV11-3	TRBJ2-2	ASARGSGELF